This TCR beta chain was found in a study of blood T cell repertoires in COVID-19. Germline CDR1 is SEHNR and CDR2 is FQNEAQ (reference sequence). The CDR3 is made up of 14 amino acids. Trimming pared 1 base from V and 8 bases from J, leaving 14 bases between. Original methodology: By means of reference gene primer amplification, nucleated cell counts were estimated. Clones were read by immunoSEQ multiplex PCR, and TCRdb kept only the in-frame ones, dropping some. The DNA was the basis for D and trimming; V, J and clone size are from that table. The sample has 140,000 or so clones, 81% seen once. This TCR was recovered from a human donor in a cohort sampled during active COVID-19. Material for sequencing was peripheral blood. The gene calls are TRBV7-9 and TRBJ1-2; perhaps TRBD1 as D (6 bases). In DNA form, the CDR3 reads TGTGCCAGCAGCTTAGTATCGCAGGGGAACGGCTACACCTTC. Protein: CASSLVSQGNGYTF.